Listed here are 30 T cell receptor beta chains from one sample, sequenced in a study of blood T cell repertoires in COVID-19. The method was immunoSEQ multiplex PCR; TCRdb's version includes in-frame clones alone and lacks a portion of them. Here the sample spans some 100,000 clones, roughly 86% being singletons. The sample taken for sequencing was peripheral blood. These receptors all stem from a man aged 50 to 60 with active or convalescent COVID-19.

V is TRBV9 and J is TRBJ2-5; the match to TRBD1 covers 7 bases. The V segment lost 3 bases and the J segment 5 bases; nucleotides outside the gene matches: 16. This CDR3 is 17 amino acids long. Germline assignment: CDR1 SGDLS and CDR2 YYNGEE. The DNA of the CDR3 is TGTGCCAGCAGCGCTGGAGAAGGACTCCCCAGGGGGGAGACCCAGTACTTC. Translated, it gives CASSAGEGLPRGETQYF.

CDR3 loop: CASNLRGGEQYV. Written as DNA, the CDR3 is TGTGCCAGCAACTTGCGGGGTGGCGAGCAGTACGTC. The chain combines TRBV5-6 with TRBJ2-7; D possibly corresponds to TRBD2 (6 bases). The CDR3 is 12 amino acids. Germline CDR1 reads SGHDT; CDR2 reads YYEEEE.

CDR3 sequence (DNA): TGTGCCAGCAGTTTATATGGGGCGGGGGGGGTCACAGATACGCAGTATTTT. This codes for CASSLYGAGGVTDTQYF. The rearrangement uses TRBV27 and TRBJ2-3; 9 bases map to TRBD2. This CDR3 spans 17 amino acids. J lost 2 bases, V lost 1 base, and 7 bases had no gene match. The germline CDR1 and CDR2 sequences are MNHEY and SMNVEV (reference sequence).

The CDR3 protein is CASIQYGGTQETQYF. The DNA for the CDR3 is TGTGCCAGCATCCAATACGGAGGGACCCAAGAGACCCAGTACTTC. This chain links TRBV7-6 with TRBJ2-5, with D maybe TRBD2 (6 bases). In germline, CDR1 is SGHVS, CDR2 FNYEAQ. V was trimmed by 7 bases and J by 1 base, leaving 16 bases between them. This CDR3 has 15 residues.

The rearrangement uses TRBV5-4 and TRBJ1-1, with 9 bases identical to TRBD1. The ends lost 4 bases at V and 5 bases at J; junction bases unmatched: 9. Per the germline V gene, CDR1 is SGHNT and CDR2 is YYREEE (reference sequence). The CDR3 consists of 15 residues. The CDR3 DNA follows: TGTGCCAGCAGCCCGGGCGGGACAGGGAGAACTGAAGCTTTCTTT. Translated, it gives CASSPGGTGRTEAFF.

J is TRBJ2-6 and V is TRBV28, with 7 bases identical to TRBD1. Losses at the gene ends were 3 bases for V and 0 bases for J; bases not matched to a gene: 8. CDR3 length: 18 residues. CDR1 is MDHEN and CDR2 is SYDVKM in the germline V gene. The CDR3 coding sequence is TGTGCCAGCAGTTTGGGGCAGGGGGAACTCTCTGGGGCCAACGTCCTGACTTTC. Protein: CASSLGQGELSGANVLTF.

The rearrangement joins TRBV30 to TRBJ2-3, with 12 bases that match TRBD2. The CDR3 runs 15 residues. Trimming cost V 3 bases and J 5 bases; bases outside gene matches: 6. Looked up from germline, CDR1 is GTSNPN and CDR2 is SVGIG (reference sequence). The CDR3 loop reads CAWSGLAGRRDTQYF. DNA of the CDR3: TGTGCCTGGAGCGGACTAGCGGGGCGACGAGATACGCAGTATTTT.

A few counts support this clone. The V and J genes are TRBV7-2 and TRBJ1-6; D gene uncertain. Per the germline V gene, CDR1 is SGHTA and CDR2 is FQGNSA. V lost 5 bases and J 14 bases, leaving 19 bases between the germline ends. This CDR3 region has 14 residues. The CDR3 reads CASSDGLPIQALHF. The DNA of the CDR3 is TGTGCCAGCAGCGACGGACTTCCAATTCAGGCCCTCCACTTT.

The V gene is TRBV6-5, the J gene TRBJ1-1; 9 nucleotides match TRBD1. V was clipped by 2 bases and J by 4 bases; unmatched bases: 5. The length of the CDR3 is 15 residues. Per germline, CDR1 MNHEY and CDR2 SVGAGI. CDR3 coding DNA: TGTGCCAGCAGTTACGGAGGGACAGGGCCCACTGAAGCTTTCTTT. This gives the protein CASSYGGTGPTEAFF.

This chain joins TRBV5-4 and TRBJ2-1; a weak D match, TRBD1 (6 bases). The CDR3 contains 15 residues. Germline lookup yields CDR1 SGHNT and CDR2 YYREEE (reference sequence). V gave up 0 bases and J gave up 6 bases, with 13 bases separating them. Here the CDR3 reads CASSLGQGKGNEQFF. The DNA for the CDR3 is TGTGCCAGCAGCTTGGGGCAGGGGAAGGGCAATGAGCAGTTCTTC. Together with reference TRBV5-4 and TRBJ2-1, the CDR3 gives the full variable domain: ETGVTQSPTHLIKTRGQQVTLRCSSQSGHNTVSWYQQALGQGPQFIFQYYREEENGRGNFPPRFSGLQFPNYSSELNVNALELDDSALYLCASSLGQGKGNEQFFGPGTRLTVL.

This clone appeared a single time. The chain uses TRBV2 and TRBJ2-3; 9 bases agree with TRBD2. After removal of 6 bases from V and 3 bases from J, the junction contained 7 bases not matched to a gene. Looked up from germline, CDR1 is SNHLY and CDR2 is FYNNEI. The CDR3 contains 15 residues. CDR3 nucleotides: TGTGCCAGCAGCCTGGAGGCGGGGGGGACAGATACGCAGTATTTT. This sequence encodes CASSLEAGGTDTQYF.

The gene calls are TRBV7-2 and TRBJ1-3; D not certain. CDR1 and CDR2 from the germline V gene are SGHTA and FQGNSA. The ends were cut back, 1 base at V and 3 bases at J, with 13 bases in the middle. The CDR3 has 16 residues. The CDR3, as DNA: TGTGCCAGCAGCTTAGTAGCAGCCTCTCTTGGAAACACCATATATTTT. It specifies CASSLVAASLGNTIYF. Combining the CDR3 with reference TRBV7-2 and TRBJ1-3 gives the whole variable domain GAGVSQSPSNKVTEKGKDVELRCDPISGHTALYWYRQSLGQGLEFLIYFQGNSAPDKSGLPSDRFSAERTGGSVSTLTIQRTQQEDSAVYLCASSLVAASLGNTIYFGEGSWLTVV.

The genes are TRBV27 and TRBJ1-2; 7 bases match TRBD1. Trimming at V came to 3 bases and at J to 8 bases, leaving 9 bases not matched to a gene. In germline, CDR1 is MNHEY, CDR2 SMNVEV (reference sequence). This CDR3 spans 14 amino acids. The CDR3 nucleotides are TGTGCCAGCAGTTTTAGACAGGGAGGACGAGGCTACACCTTC. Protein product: CASSFRQGGRGYTF.

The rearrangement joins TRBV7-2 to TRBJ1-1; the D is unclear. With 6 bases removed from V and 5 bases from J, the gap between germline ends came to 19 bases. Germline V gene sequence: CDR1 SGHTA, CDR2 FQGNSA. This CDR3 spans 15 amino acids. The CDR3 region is CASRPPGNLGTEAFF. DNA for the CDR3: TGTGCCAGCAGACCGCCGGGGAATTTGGGGACTGAAGCTTTCTTT. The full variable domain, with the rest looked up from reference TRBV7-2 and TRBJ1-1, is GAGVSQSPSNKVTEKGKDVELRCDPISGHTALYWYRQSLGQGLEFLIYFQGNSAPDKSGLPSDRFSAERTGGSVSTLTIQRTQQEDSAVYLCASRPPGNLGTEAFFGQGTRLTVV.

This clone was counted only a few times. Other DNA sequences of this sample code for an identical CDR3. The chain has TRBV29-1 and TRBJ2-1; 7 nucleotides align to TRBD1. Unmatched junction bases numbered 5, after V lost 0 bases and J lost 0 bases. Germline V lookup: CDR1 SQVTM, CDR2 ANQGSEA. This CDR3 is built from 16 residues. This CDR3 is CSVEDPGQSSYNEQFF. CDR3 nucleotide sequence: TGCAGCGTTGAAGATCCGGGACAGAGCTCCTACAATGAGCAGTTCTTC.

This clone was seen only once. Here the CDR3 reads CASSQGQRGNTIYF. The CDR3 coding sequence is TGTGCCAGCTCACAAGGACAGCGCGGAAACACCATATATTTT. The V gene is TRBV18, the J gene TRBJ1-3; tentative D call: TRBD1 (6 bases). CDR1 KGHSH and CDR2 LQKENI come from the germline V gene. There are 14 residues in the CDR3. The V end lost 4 bases, the J end lost 4 bases, and 11 bases lay between the germline ends.

Here the CDR3 DNA reads TGTGCCAGCAGTGAAGCTTGGCAGGTCGGAAACACCATATATTTT. Its protein is CASSEAWQVGNTIYF. V is TRBV6-1 and J is TRBJ1-3; D unresolved. The germline V gene encodes CDR1 MNHNS and CDR2 SASEGT. V was clipped by 0 bases and J by 4 bases, with 10 bases between them. This CDR3 has 15 residues.

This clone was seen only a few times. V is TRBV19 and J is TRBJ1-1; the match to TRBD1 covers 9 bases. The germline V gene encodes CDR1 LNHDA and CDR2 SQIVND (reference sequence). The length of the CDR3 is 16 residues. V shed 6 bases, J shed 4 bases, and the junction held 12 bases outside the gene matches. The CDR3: CASSRTGDKGSTEAFF. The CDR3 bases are TGTGCCAGTAGCAGGACAGGGGACAAAGGGAGCACTGAAGCTTTCTTT.

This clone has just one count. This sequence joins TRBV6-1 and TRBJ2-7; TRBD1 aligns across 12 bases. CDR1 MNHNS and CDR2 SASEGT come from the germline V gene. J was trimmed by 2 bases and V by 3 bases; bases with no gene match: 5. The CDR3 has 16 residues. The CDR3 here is CASSEGGTGGAYEQYV. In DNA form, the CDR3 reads TGTGCCAGCAGTGAGGGGGGGACAGGGGGCGCCTACGAGCAGTACGTC.

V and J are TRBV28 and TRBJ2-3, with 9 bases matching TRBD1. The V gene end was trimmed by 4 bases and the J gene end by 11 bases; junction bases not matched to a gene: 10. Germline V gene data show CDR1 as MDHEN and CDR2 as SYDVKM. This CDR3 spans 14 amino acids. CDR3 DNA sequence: TGTGCCAGCAGTTCCCCCTCGACAGGGGGTGGGCAGTATTTT. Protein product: CASSSPSTGGGQYF.

The CDR3 nucleotides are TGTGCCAGCATGGCTGGTCCACGGGAGACCTACGAGCAGTACGTC. Protein sequence: CASMAGPRETYEQYV. This sequence joins TRBV6-5 and TRBJ2-7; tentatively, D is TRBD2 (6 bases). CDR1 and CDR2 (germline): MNHEY, SVGAGI. The length of the CDR3 is 15 residues. Trimming cost V 7 bases and J 2 bases, with 18 bases left between them.

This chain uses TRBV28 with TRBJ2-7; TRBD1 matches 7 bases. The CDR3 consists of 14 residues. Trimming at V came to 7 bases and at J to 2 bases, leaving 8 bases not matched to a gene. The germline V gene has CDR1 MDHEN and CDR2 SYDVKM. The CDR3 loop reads CASTRTGATYEQYF. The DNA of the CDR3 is TGTGCCAGCACCCGGACAGGCGCTACCTACGAGCAGTACTTC.

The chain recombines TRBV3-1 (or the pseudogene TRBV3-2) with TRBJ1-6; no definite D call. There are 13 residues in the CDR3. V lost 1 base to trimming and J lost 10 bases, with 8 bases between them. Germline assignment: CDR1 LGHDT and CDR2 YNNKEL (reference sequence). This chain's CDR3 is CASSQVSGSPLHF. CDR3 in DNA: TGTGCCAGCAGCCAAGTATCCGGGTCACCCCTCCACTTT.

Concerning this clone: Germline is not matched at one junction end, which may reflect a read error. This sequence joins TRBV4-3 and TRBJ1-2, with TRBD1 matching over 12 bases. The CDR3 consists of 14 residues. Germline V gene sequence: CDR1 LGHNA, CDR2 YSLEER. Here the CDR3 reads CASSPGTGGERAQF. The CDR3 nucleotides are TGCGCCAGCAGCCCCGGGACAGGGGGCGAAAGGGCCCAATTC.

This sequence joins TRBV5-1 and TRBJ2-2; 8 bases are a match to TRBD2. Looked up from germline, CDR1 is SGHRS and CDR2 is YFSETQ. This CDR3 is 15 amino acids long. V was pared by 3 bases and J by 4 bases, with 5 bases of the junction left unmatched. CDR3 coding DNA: TGCGCCAGCAGCTCCGGGACTAGGAGCACCGGGGAGCTGTTTTTT. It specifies CASSSGTRSTGELFF.

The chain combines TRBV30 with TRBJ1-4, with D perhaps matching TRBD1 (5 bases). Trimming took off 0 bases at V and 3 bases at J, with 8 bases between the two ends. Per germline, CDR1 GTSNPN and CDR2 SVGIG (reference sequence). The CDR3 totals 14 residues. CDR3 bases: TGTGCCTGGAGTGTAGACAGCCCTAATGAAAAACTGTTTTTT. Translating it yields CAWSVDSPNEKLFF.

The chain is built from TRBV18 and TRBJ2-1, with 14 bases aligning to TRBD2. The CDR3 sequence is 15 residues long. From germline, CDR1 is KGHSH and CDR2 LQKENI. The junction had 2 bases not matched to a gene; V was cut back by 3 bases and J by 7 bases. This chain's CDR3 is CASSPGTSGGNEQFF. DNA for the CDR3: TGTGCCAGCTCACCCGGGACTAGCGGGGGTAATGAGCAGTTCTTC.

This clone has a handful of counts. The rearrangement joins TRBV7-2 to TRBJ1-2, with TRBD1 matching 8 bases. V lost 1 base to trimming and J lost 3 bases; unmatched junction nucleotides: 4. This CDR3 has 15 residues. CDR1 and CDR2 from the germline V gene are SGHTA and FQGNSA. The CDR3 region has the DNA TGTGCCAGCAGCTTAGGTCCAGGGGGCGACTATGGCTACACCTTC. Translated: CASSLGPGGDYGYTF.

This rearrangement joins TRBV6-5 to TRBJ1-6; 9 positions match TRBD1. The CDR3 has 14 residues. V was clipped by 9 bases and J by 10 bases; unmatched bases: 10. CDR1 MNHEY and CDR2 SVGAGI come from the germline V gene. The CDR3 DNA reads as TGTGCCAGACGTCCGGGACAGGGTTTCTCACCCCTCCACTTT. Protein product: CARRPGQGFSPLHF.

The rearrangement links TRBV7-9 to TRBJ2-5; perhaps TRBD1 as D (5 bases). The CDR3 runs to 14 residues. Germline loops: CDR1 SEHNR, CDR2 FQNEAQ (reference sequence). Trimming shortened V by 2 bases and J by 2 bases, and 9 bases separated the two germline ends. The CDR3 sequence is CASSLNTGQETQYF. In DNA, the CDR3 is TGTGCCAGCAGCTTAAACACAGGACAAGAGACCCAGTACTTC.